The source of this TCR beta chain is a study of cytomegalovirus exposure and HLA in healthy donors. Concerning this clone: The antigen is not known.

Study-level findings and limits: TRBV6-2, TRBV6-3 and some other V segments were excluded as indistinguishable.

Use of 60 Vbeta and 13 Jbeta primers characterized the PCR. Produced via immunoSEQ multiplex PCR; TCRdb's table is partial and in-frame only. The repertoire includes just under 70,000 clones, around four fifths of them detected once, and roughly 6.8% sits in the top ten. Germline CDR1 reads GTSNPN; CDR2 reads SVGIG (reference sequence). The CDR3 runs to 15 residues. V shed 2 bases and J 7 bases; nucleotides not matched to a gene: 8. The rearrangement joins TRBV30 to TRBJ2-2; 9 bases fit TRBD1. The sample taken for sequencing was PBMCs. This TCR was sampled from a human donor in good health. CDR3 in amino acids: CAWSTTGGWFGELFF. CDR3 DNA sequence: TGTGCCTGGAGTACGACAGGGGGTTGGTTCGGGGAGCTGTTTTTT.